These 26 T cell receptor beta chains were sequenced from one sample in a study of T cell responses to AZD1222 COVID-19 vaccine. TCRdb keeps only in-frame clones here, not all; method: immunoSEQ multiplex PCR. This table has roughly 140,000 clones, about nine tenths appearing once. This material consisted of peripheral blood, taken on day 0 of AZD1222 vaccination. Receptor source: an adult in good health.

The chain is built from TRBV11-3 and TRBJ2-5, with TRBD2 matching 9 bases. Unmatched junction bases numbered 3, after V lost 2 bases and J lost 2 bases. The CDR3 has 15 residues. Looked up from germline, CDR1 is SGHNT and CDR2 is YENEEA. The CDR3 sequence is CASSLMTSGQETQYF. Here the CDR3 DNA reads TGTGCCAGCAGCTTAATGACTAGCGGACAAGAGACCCAGTACTTC.

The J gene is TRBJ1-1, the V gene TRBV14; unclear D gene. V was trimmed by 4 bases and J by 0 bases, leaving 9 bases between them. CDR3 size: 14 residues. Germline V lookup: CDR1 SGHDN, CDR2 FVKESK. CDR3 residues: CASSPTNMNTEAFF. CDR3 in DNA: TGTGCCAGCAGCCCCACGAACATGAACACTGAAGCTTTCTTT.

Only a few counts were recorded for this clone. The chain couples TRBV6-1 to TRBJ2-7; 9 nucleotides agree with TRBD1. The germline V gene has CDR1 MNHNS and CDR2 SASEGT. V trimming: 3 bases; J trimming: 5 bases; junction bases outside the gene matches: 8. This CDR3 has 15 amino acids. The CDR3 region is CASSETGTGTHEQYF. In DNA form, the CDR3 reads TGTGCCAGCAGTGAGACCGGGACAGGGACACACGAGCAGTACTTC.

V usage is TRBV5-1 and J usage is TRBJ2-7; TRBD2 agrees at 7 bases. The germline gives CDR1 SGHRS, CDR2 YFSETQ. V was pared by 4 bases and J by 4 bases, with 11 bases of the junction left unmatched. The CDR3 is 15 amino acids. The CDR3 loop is CASSAYSGLIYEQYF. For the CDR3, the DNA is TGCGCCAGCAGCGCATATAGCGGGCTCATTTACGAGCAGTACTTC. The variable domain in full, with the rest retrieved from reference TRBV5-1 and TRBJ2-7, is KAGVTQTPRYLIKTRGQQVTLSCSPISGHRSVSWYQQTPGQGLQFLFEYFSETQRNKGNFPGRFSGRQFSNSRSEMNVSTLELGDSALYLCASSAYSGLIYEQYFGPGTRLTVT.

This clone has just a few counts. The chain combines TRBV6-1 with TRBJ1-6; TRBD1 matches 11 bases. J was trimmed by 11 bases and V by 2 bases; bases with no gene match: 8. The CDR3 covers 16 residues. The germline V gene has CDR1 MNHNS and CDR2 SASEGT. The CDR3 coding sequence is TGTGCCAGCAGTGAAACTGTCGGACAGGGGGCCACACCCCTCCACTTT. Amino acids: CASSETVGQGATPLHF.

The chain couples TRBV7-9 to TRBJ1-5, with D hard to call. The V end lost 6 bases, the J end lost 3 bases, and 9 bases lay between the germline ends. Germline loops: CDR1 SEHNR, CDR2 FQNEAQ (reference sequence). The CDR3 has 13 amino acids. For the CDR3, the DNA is TGTGCCAGCAGTTCGGGGTCCAATCAGCCCCAGCATTTT. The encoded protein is CASSSGSNQPQHF. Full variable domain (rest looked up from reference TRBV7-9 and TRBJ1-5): DTGVSQNPRHKITKRGQNVTFRCDPISEHNRLYWYRQTLGQGPEFLTYFQNEAQLEKSRLLSDRFSAERPKGSFSTLEIQRTEQGDSAMYLCASSSGSNQPQHFGDGTRLSIL.

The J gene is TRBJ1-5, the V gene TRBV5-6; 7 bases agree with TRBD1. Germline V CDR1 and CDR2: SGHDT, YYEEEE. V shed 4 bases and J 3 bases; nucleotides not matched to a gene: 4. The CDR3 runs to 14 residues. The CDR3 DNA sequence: TGTGCCAGCAGCCGGGGACAGAACAATCAGCCCCAGCATTTT. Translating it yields CASSRGQNNQPQHF.

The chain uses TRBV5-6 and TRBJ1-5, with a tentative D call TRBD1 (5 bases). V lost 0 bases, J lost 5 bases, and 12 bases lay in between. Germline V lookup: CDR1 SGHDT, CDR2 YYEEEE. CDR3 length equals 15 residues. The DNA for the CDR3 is TGTGCCAGCAGCTTGGCAGGGTTCCGCGATCAGCCCCAGCATTTT. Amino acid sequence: CASSLAGFRDQPQHF.

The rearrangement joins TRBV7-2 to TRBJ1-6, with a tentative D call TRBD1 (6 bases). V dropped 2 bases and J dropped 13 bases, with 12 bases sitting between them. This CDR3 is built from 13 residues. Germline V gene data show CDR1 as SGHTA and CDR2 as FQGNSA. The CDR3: CASSLKSGAPLHF. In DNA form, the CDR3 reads TGTGCCAGCAGCTTAAAGTCGGGGGCTCCCCTCCACTTT.

In nucleotides, the CDR3 is TGCGCCAGCAGCTTAGCGGGAGGTGAGACCCAGTACTTC. Encoded protein: CASSLAGGETQYF. The rearrangement links TRBV5-1 to TRBJ2-5; 9 nucleotides match TRBD2. Germline CDR1 and CDR2: SGHRS and YFSETQ. This CDR3 comprises 13 residues. V lost 2 bases, J lost 5 bases, and 1 base stayed unmatched.

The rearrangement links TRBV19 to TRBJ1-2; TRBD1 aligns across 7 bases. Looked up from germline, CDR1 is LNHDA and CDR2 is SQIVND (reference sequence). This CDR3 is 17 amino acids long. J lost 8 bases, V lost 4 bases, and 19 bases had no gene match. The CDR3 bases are TGTGCCAGTAGTACCGGCGCTCTGACAGGGACGGTTGCCGGCTACACCTTC. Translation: CASSTGALTGTVAGYTF.

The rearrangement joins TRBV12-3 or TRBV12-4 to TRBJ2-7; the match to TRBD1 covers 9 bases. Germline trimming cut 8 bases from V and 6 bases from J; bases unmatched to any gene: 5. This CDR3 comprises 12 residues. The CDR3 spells CASGLTGGEQYF. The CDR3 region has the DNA TGTGCCAGCGGATTGACAGGGGGCGAGCAGTACTTC.

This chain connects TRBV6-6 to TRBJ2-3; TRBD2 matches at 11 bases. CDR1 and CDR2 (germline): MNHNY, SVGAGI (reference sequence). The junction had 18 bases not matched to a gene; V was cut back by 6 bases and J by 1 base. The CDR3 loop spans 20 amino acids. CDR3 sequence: CASSGTGDEGTSGGTDTQYF. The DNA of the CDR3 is TGTGCCAGCAGCGGAACAGGGGATGAGGGGACTAGCGGAGGCACAGATACGCAGTATTTT.

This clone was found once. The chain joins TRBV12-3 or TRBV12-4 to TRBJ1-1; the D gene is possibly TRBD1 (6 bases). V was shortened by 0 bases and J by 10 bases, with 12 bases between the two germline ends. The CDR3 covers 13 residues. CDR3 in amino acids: CASSLALWGAAFF. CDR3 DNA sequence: TGTGCCAGCAGTTTAGCGCTCTGGGGGGCAGCTTTCTTT.

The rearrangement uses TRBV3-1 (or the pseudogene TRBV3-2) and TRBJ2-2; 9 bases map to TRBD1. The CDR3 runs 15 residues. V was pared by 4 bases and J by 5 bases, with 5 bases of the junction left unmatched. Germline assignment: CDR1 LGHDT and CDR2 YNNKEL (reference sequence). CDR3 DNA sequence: TGTGCCAGCAGCCTTGGGACAGGGAGTACCGGGGAGCTGTTTTTT. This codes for CASSLGTGSTGELFF.

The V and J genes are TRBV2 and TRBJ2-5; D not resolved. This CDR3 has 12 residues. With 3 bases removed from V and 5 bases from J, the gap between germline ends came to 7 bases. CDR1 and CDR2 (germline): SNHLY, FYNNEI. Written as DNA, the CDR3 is TGTGCCAGCAGTGAGGGAAGGGAGACCCAGTACTTC. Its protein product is CASSEGRETQYF.

This CDR3 is CASSLNRREQFF. The CDR3 DNA follows: TGTGCCAGCAGCCTGAACCGTCGTGAGCAGTTCTTC. V is TRBV5-4 and J is TRBJ2-1; no firm D call. CDR1 and CDR2 (germline): SGHNT, YYREEE (reference sequence). Trimming removed 4 bases at V and 9 bases at J, with 11 bases between. This CDR3 has 12 amino acids. The entire variable domain, with the rest obtained from reference TRBV5-4 and TRBJ2-1, is as follows: ETGVTQSPTHLIKTRGQQVTLRCSSQSGHNTVSWYQQALGQGPQFIFQYYREEENGRGNFPPRFSGLQFPNYSSELNVNALELDDSALYLCASSLNRREQFFGPGTRLTVL.

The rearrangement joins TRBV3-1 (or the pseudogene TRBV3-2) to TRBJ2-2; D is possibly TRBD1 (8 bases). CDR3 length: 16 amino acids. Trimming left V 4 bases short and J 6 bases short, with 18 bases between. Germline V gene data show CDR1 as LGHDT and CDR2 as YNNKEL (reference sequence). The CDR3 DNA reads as TGTGCCAGCAGCCGACCGACAGGGGAGGGGGCCGGGGAGCTGTTTTTT. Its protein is CASSRPTGEGAGELFF.

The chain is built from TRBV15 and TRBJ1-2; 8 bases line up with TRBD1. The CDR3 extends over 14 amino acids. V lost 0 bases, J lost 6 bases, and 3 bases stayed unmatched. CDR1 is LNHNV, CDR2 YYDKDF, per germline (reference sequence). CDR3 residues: CATSREGTGNGYTF. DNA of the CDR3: TGTGCCACCAGCAGAGAGGGGACAGGAAATGGCTACACCTTC.

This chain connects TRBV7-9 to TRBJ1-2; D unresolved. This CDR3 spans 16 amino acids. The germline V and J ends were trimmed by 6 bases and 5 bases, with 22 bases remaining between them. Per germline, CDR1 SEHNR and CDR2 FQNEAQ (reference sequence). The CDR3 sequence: CASSLALTDDRYGYTF. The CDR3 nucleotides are TGTGCCAGCAGTCTTGCTTTGACGGATGATAGATATGGCTACACCTTC.

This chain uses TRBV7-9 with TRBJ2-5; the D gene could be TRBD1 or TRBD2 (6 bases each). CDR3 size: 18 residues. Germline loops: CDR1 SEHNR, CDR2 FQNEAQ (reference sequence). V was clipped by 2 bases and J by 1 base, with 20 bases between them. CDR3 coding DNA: TGTGCCAGCAGCTTATTTTCCGGAGGGGGTGGGCGCCAAGAGACCCAGTACTTC. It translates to CASSLFSGGGGRQETQYF.

Here the CDR3 DNA reads TGTGCCAGCACCCGCGGACTAGCGGGACAAGAGACCCAGTACTTC. This sequence encodes CASTRGLAGQETQYF. This chain uses TRBV6-5 with TRBJ2-5; 12 positions match TRBD2. Germline loops: CDR1 MNHEY, CDR2 SVGAGI. J lost 2 bases, V lost 7 bases, and 5 bases had no gene match. This CDR3 spans 15 amino acids.

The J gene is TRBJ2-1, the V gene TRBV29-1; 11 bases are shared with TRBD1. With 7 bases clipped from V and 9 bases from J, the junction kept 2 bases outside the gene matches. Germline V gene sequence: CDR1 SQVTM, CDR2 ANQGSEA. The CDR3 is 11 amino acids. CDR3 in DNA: TGCAGCGGGGACAGGGGGATTGAGCAGTTCTTC. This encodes CSGDRGIEQFF.

This CDR3 reads CASSPTFGGAYEQYF. Here the CDR3 DNA reads TGTGCCAGCAGCCCCACCTTCGGGGGAGCCTACGAGCAGTACTTC. The chain recombines TRBV27 with TRBJ2-7; tentative D call: TRBD2 (6 bases). Germline assignment: CDR1 MNHEY and CDR2 SMNVEV (reference sequence). This CDR3 has 15 residues. Between the trimmed V and J ends, which lost 6 bases and 2 bases, there was a span of 17 bases.

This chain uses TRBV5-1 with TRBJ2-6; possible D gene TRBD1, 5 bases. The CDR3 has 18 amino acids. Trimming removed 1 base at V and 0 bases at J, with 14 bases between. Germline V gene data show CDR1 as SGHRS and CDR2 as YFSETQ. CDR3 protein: CASSLRSGAHSGANVLTF. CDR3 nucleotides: TGCGCCAGCAGCTTGCGGAGTGGGGCGCACTCTGGGGCCAACGTCCTGACTTTC.

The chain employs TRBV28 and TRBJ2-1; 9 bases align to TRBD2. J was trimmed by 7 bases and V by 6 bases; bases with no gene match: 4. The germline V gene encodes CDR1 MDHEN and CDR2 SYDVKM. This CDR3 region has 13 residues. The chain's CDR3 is CASRKTSGNEQFF. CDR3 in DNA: TGTGCCAGCAGAAAGACTAGCGGAAATGAGCAGTTCTTC.